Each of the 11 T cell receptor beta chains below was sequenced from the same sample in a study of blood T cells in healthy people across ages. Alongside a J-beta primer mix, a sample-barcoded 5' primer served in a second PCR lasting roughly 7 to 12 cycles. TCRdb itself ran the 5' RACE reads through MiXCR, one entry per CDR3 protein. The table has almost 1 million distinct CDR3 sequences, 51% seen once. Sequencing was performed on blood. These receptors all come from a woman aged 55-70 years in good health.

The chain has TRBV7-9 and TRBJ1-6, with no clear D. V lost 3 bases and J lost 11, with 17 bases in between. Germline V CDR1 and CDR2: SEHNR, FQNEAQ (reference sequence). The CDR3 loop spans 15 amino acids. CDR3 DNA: TGTGCCAGCAGCTTCTCAACTGCGTGGGTGGCACCCCTCCACTTT. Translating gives CASSFSTAWVAPLHF.

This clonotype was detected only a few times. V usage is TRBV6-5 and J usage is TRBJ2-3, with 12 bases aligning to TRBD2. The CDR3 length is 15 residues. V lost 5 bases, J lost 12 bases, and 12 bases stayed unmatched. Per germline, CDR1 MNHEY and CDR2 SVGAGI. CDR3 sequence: CASSAEFRLAGDQYF. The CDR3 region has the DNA TGTGCCAGCAGTGCCGAATTTCGACTAGCGGGGGATCAGTATTTT.

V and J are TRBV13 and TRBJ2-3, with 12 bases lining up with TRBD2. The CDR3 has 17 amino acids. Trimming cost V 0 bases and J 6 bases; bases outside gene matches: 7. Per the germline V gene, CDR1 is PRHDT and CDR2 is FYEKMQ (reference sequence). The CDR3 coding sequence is TGTGCCAGCAGCTTAGGCCTAGCGGGAGGGCCAAGGGATACGCAGTATTTT. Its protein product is CASSLGLAGGPRDTQYF.

This CDR3 is CASSQEGALAGGEQFF. CDR3 nucleotides: TGCGCCAGCAGCCAAGAAGGGGCTCTAGCGGGAGGGGAGCAGTTCTTC. The chain has TRBV4-1 and TRBJ2-1; TRBD2 matches 12 bases. V lost 0 bases to trimming and J lost 10 bases; unmatched junction nucleotides: 7. The CDR3 spans 16 residues. Germline CDR1 MGHRA, CDR2 YSYEKL.

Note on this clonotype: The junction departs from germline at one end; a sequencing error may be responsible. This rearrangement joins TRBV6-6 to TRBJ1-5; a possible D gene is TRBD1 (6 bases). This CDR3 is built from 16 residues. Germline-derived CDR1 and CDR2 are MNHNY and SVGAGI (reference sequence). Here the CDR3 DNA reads TGTGCCAGCAATTACTCCTACCACAGGGCTAATCAGCCCCAGCATTTT. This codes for CASNYSYHRANQPQHF.

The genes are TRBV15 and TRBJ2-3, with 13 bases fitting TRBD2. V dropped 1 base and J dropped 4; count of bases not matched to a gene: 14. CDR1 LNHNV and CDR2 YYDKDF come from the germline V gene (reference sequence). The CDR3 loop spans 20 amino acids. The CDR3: CATSRGAWTSGRGGADTQYF. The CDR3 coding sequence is TGTGCCACCAGCAGAGGGGCCTGGACTAGCGGGAGAGGGGGGGCAGATACGCAGTATTTT.

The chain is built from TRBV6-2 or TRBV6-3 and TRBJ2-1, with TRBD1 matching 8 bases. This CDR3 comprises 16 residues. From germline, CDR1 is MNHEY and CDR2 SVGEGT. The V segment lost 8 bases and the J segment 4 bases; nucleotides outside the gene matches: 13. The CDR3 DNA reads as TGTGCCAGCGGGGGGCACCGGGACAGGATATACAATGAGCAGTTCTTC. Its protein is CASGGHRDRIYNEQFF.

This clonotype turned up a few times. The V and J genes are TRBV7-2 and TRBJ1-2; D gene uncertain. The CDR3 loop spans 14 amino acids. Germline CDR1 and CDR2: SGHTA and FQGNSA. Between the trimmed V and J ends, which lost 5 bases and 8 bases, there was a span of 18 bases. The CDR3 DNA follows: TGTGCCAGCAGCGGCACGGGTCGCGACCTCGGCTACACCTTC. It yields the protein CASSGTGRDLGYTF.

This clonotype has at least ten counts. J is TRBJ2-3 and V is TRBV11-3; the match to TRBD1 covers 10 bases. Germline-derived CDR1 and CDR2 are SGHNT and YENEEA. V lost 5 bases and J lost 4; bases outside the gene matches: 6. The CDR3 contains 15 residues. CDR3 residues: CASSTRQGASDTQYF. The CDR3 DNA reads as TGTGCCAGCAGCACTAGACAGGGGGCATCAGATACGCAGTATTTT.

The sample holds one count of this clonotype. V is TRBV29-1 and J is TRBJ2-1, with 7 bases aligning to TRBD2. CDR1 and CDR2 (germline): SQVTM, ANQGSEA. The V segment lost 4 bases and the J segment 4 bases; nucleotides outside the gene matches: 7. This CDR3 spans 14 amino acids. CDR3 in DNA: TGCAGCGTTGCGGGGCTAGCGGATTACAATGAGCAGTTCTTC. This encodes CSVAGLADYNEQFF.

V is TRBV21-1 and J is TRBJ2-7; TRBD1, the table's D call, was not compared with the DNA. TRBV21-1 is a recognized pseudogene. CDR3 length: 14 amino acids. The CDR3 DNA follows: TGTGCCAGCACGGGGGCGGACAGGGCCCACGAGCAGTACTTC. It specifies CASTGADRAHEQYF.